These 4 T cell receptor beta chains were sequenced from one sample in a study of T cells after posttransplantation cyclophosphamide. Sequencing used immunoSEQ multiplex PCR; TCRdb keeps in-frame clones, though not all of them. The sample comprises over a thousand clones, around 98% of which are singletons, and around 1.6% rests with the top ten. Sequences were obtained from naive CD8+ T cells sorted from PBMCs. The receptors originated from a woman aged 60-75 years in good health, CMV-negative, and a related stem cell transplant donor.

The rearrangement joins TRBV4-1 to TRBJ1-4; TRBD1 aligns across 7 bases. This CDR3 is 16 amino acids long. Per germline, CDR1 MGHRA and CDR2 YSYEKL. The V segment lost 4 bases and the J segment 0 bases; nucleotides outside the gene matches: 5. The CDR3 sequence is CASSRGTAPTNEKLFF. The CDR3 nucleotides are TGCGCCAGCAGCCGGGGGACAGCCCCAACTAATGAAAAACTGTTTTTT.

The table lists this clone with a count of one. The V call is TRBV7-9, the J call TRBJ2-1, with D possibly being TRBD1 (5 bases). Trimming left V 1 base short and J 1 base short, with 8 bases between. Germline values: CDR1 SEHNR, CDR2 FQNEAQ (reference sequence). The CDR3 consists of 15 residues. CDR3 sequence (DNA): TGTGCCAGCAGCTTAGGGCAGGGTTCCTACAATGAGCAGTTCTTC. Translating gives CASSLGQGSYNEQFF.

The chain joins TRBV5-1 to TRBJ2-5, with D possibly TRBD2 on 5 matching bases. Germline V CDR1 and CDR2: SGHRS, YFSETQ. The CDR3 is made up of 16 amino acids. The germline V and J ends were trimmed by 1 base and 5 bases, with 18 bases remaining between them. The CDR3 here is CASSLPSSGSSETQYF. The CDR3 nucleotides read TGCGCCAGCAGCTTGCCCTCGTCGGGATCTTCGGAGACCCAGTACTTC.

The chain carries TRBV29-1 and TRBJ2-7; 8 bases match TRBD1. The germline gives CDR1 SQVTM, CDR2 ANQGSEA. The CDR3 covers 13 residues. V dropped 7 bases and J dropped 1; count of bases not matched to a gene: 6. The CDR3 DNA is TGCAGCGCCATACAGGGGGGTTCCTACGAGCAGTACTTC. Amino acids: CSAIQGGSYEQYF.